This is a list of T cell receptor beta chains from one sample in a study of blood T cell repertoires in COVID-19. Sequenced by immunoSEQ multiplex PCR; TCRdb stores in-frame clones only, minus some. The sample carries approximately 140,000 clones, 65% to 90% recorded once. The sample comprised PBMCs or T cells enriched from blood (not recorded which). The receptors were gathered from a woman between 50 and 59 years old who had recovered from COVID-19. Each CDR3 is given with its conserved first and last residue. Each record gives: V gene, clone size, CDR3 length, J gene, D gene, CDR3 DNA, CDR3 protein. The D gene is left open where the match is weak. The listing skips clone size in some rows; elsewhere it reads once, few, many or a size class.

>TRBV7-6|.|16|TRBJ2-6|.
TGTGCCAGCAGCCCTTTCCCCAGGTCCGGGGCCAACGTCCTGACTTTC
CASSPFPRSGANVLTF
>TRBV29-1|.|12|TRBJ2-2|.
TGCAGCGTGCAGGGTGCCACCGGGGAGCTGTTTTTT
CSVQGATGELFF
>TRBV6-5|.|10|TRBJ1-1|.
TGTGCCAGTCGGAACACTGAAGCTTTCTTT
CASRNTEAFF
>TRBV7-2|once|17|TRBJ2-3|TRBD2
TGTGCCAGCACCCTTCCCCTAGCGGGGACTAGCACAGATACGCAGTATTTT
CASTLPLAGTSTDTQYF
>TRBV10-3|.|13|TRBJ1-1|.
TGTGCCATCATGCTCAGAATGAACACTGAAGCTTTCTTT
CAIMLRMNTEAFF
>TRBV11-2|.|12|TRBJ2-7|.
TGTGCCAGCAGCTTAACGGTCTACGAGCAGTACTTC
CASSLTVYEQYF
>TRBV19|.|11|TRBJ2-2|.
TGTGCCAGTAGAATTCGGGTGGAGCTGTTTTTT
CASRIRVELFF
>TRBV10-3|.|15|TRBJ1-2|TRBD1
TGTGCCATCAGTGCCGGGACAGCGGGTGACTATGGCTACACCTTC
CAISAGTAGDYGYTF
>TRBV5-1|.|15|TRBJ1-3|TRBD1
TGCGCCAGACCTCTCACGGGACAGGCTGGAAACACCATATATTTT
CARPLTGQAGNTIYF
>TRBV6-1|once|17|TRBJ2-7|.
TGTGCCAGCAGTGATCCGGGGGCGTGGGGGGGATCCTACGAGCAGTACTTC
CASSDPGAWGGSYEQYF